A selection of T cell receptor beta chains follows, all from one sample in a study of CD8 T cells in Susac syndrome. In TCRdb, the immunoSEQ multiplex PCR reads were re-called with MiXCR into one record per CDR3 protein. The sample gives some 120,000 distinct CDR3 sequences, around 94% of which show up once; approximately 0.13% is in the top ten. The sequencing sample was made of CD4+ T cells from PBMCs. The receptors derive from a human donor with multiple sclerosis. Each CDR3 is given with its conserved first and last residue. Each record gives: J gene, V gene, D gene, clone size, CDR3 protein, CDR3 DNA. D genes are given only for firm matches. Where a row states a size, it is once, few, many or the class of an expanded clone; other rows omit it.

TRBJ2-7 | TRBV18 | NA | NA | CASSPDVASNEQYF | TGTGCCAGCTCCCCCGATGTGGCTTCGAACGAGCAGTACTTC
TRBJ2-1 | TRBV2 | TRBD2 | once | CASSDRGSSYNEQFF | TGTGCCAGCAGTGACCGCGGGAGTTCCTACAATGAGCAGTTCTTC
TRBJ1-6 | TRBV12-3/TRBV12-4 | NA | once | CASSLPGAGSPLHF | TGTGCCAGCAGTTTGCCGGGGGCAGGTTCACCCCTCCACTTT
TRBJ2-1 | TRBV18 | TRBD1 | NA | CASSPGQGVYNEQFF | TGTGCCAGCTCACCCGGACAGGGAGTCTACAATGAGCAGTTCTTC
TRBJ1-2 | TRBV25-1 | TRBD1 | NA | CASSEIDREGRGYTF | TGTGCCAGCAGTGAAATCGACAGGGAGGGTCGTGGCTACACCTTC
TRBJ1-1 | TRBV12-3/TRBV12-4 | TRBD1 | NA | CASSPADRAVTEAFF | TGTGCCAGCAGTCCCGCGGACAGGGCGGTCACTGAAGCTTTCTTT
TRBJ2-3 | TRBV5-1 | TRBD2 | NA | CASRWGTSGTDTQYF | TGCGCCAGCCGGTGGGGGACTAGCGGCACAGATACGCAGTATTTT
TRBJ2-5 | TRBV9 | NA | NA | CASSVGDRIQETQYF | TGTGCCAGCAGCGTAGGTGACAGGATCCAAGAGACCCAGTACTTC
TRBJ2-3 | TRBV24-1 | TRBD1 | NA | CAIGQGATDTQYF | TGTGCCATCGGACAGGGCGCCACAGATACGCAGTATTTT
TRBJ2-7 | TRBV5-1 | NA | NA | CASSESYEQYF | TGCGCCAGCAGTGAGTCCTACGAGCAGTACTTC
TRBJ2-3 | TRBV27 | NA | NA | CASSLNPRGSTDTQYF | TGTGCCAGCAGTTTAAACCCCCGTGGTAGCACAGATACGCAGTATTTT
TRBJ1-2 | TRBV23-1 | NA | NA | CASSPNRGLSSKIYGYTF | TGCGCCAGCAGTCCCAATCGCGGACTGTCATCGAAGATCTATGGCTACACCTTC
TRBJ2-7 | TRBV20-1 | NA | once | CSACSLRPPYEQYF | TGCAGTGCGTGTAGCCTTAGACCACCTTACGAGCAGTACTTC
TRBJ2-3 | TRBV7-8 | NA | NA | CASSLAEFTDTQYF | TGTGCCAGCAGCTTAGCGGAATTCACAGATACGCAGTATTTT
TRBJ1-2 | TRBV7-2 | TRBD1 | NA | CASSRQGNGYTF | TGTGCCAGCAGCCGACAGGGGAATGGCTACACCTTC